This TCR beta chain derives from a study of blood T cell repertoires in COVID-19. Study details: Whether acute or convalescent, the COVID-19 samples came from the United States, Italy and Spain. In each case, the material was cDNA or gDNA derived from T cells, B-cell-depleted T cells, or PBMCs.

Germline V lookup: CDR1 SGHTA, CDR2 FQGTGA. CDR3 size: 14 residues. V lost 0 bases and J lost 6, with 11 bases in between. Original analysis: It was from reference gene primer amplification that nucleated cell counts were estimated. Measured with immunoSEQ multiplex PCR; TCRdb has only the in-frame clones, and not every one. The D gene and trimming were derived from the DNA, and the V and J assignments and clone size from that table. Among some 170,000 clones listed, roughly four fifths were seen once. The V gene is TRBV7-3, the J gene TRBJ1-1, with D unresolved. The sequence was collected from a man aged 60 to 75 with active or convalescent COVID-19. The sample was peripheral blood. CDR3 protein: CASSLTERSPEAFF. CDR3 nucleotide sequence: TGTGCCAGCAGCTTAACGGAGCGTTCCCCTGAAGCTTTCTTT.